This TCR beta chain was observed in a study of CD8 T cells in Susac syndrome. This clonotype was picked up one time. The RNA, roughly 0.45 to 1 ug, was put through reverse transcription using random hexamers. TCRdb re-analysed the immunoSEQ multiplex PCR reads in MiXCR, keeping a single row per CDR3 protein. The sample yields about 250,000 distinct CDR3 sequences, about 94% seen once. The CDR3 runs 13 residues. V was cut by 11 bases and J by 0 bases, with 13 bases left in between. Germline V gives CDR1 ENHRY, CDR2 SYGVKD. Sequencing input: CD4+ T cells from PBMCs. V usage is TRBV10-3 and J usage is TRBJ1-2; D uncertain. The clonotype originates from a human donor with multiple sclerosis. The CDR3, as DNA: TGTGCCTGCCAGTCGTCCGCTAACTATGGCTACACCTTC. Its translation: CACQSSANYGYTF.